This T cell receptor (beta chain) was sequenced during a study of OX40 agonist ivuxolimab in advanced cancers. About the study: The drug used for patients, ivuxolimab, was an agonistic anti-OX40 (CD134) antibody. Study results and caveats: CD4+ and CD8+ blood T cells expanded clonally by week 6 at 0.1 to 3.0 mg/kg.

Clones were sequenced by immunoSEQ multiplex PCR, and TCRdb holds only the in-frame ones, with some missing. The table has more than 55,000 clones, around 90% seen once. CDR1 and CDR2 from the germline V gene are SGHTA and FQGTGA. V trimming: 2 bases; J trimming: 7 bases; junction bases outside the gene matches: 3. The CDR3 covers 14 residues. Autoimmune disease history or systemic immunosuppression barred patients. Regarding this clone: Its cognate antigen is unknown.

The sequence came from an adult with an advanced solid tumor such as melanoma, head and neck, liver or kidney cancer. The V and J genes are TRBV7-3 and TRBJ2-1; 9 nucleotides line up with TRBD2. The sequencing used CD4+ or CD8+ T cells sorted from blood, collected in a trial of the OX40 agonist ivuxolimab. CDR3: CASSLVAGVNEQFF. The CDR3 DNA is TGTGCCAGCAGCTTAGTAGCGGGAGTAAATGAGCAGTTCTTC.